This entry describes one T cell receptor (beta chain). The data were obtained in a study of technical replicates of blood from a few donors. The CDR3 has 14 amino acids. Germline V gene data show CDR1 as SQVTM and CDR2 as ANQGSEA. V lost 6 bases to trimming and J lost 0 bases, with 14 bases between them. Sequenced by immunoSEQ multiplex PCR; TCRdb stores in-frame clones only, minus some. This sample has roughly 62,000 clones, with approximately 95% found just once. The chain employs TRBV29-1 and TRBJ1-1, with D possibly being TRBD1 (6 bases). The sample consisted of PBMCs. The receptor was isolated from a human donor in good health. Some clones in this sample may be carry-over from other donors' samples. This chain's CDR3 is CSVYLGAVNTEAFF. CDR3 DNA: TGCAGCGTCTACCTGGGGGCGGTGAACACTGAAGCTTTCTTT.